The entry that follows covers one T cell receptor (beta chain) sequence. This CDR3 has 20 amino acids. The junction had 18 bases not matched to a gene; V was cut back by 5 bases and J by 1 base. Germline CDR1 MNHEY, CDR2 SVGEGT. Assay: immunoSEQ multiplex PCR; the TCRdb copy retains only in-frame clones and omits some. The top ten hold around a quarter of the sample, which has more than 85,000 clones, about 80% seen once. The entry originates in a study of blood T cell repertoires in COVID-19. This sequence joins TRBV6-2 or TRBV6-3 and TRBJ2-1; 9 bases map to TRBD2. This clonotype was sampled from a man aged 70 or older with acute or convalescent COVID-19. What was sequenced was peripheral blood. The CDR3 nucleotides are TGTGCCAGCAGTACAACACTCTTTCTTTTTACTAGCGGGTCCTACAATGAGCAGTTCTTC. Its protein product is CASSTTLFLFTSGSYNEQFF.